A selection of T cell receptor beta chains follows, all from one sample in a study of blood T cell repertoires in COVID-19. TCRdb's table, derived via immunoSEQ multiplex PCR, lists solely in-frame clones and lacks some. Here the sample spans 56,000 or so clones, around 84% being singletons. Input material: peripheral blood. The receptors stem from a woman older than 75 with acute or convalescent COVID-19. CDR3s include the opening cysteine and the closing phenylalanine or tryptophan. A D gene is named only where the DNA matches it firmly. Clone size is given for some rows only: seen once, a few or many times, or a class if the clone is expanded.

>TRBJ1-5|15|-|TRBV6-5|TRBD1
CASKPTGARNQPQHF
TGTGCCAGCAAACCGACAGGGGCACGCAATCAGCCCCAGCATTTT
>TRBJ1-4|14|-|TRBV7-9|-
CASSLQGPNEKLFF
TGTGCCAGCAGCCTACAGGGACCTAATGAAAAACTGTTTTTT
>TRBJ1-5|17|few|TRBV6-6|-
CASSPTTSGTMNQPQHF
TGTGCCAGCAGTCCTACAACCTCCGGGACTATGAATCAGCCCCAGCATTTT
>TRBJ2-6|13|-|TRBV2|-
CASATTGANVLTF
TGTGCCAGCGCCACTACTGGGGCCAACGTCCTGACTTTC
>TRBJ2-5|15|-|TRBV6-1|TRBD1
CASSDGQGEWETQYF
TGTGCCAGCAGTGATGGACAGGGGGAGTGGGAGACCCAGTACTTC
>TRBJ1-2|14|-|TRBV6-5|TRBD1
CASRSTGGNYGYTF
TGTGCCAGCAGATCAACAGGGGGCAACTATGGCTACACCTTC
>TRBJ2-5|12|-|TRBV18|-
CASSGTGETQYF
TGTGCCAGCTCAGGAACAGGGGAGACCCAGTACTTC
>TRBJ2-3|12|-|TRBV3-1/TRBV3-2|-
CASSQDSGTQYF
TGTGCCAGCAGCCAAGATTCAGGTACGCAGTATTTT
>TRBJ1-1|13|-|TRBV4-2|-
CASSQEYNKEAFF
TGTGCCAGCAGCCAAGAGTATAACAAGGAAGCTTTCTTT
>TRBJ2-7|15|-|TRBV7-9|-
CASSLMGLMTYEQYF
TGTGCCAGCAGCTTAATGGGACTCATGACCTACGAGCAGTACTTC
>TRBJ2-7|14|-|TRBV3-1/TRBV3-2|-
CASSQGARSNEQYF
TGTGCCAGCAGCCAAGGGGCCAGGTCCAACGAGCAGTACTTC